Presented here are 2 T cell receptor beta chains from one specimen sequenced in a study of T-cell memory formation after mild COVID-19. TCRdb ran MiXCR on the 5' RACE reads and lists one entry per CDR3 protein. The data contain 380,000 or so distinct CDR3 sequences, approximately 15% of them singletons. Sequenced input: PBMCs or a T cell subset sorted from them (not recorded which). Receptor source: a man aged 18-30 years who had mild COVID-19 (a few samples of this study predate the infection). Cell type and time point are not known.

The chain recombines TRBV20-1 with TRBJ2-7; no reliable D call. This CDR3 contains 15 residues. Deletions cut 5 bases from V and 3 bases from J, with 20 bases between. CDR1 is DFQATT, CDR2 SNEGSKA, per germline (reference sequence). The CDR3 nucleotides are TGCAGTGCTCCGTGCGGCCATCACCCGGTCTACGAGCAGTACGTC. This encodes CSAPCGHHPVYEQYV.

In this sample, this clonotype turned up a few times. The rearrangement uses TRBV9 and TRBJ2-3; the match to TRBD2 covers 14 bases. Trimming cost V 6 bases and J 5 bases; bases outside gene matches: 5. The CDR3 spans 15 residues. In germline, CDR1 is SGDLS, CDR2 YYNGEE. Written as DNA, the CDR3 is TGTGCCAGCATTGGACTAGCGGGGGGAGTAGATACGCAGTATTTT. Protein: CASIGLAGGVDTQYF.